The clone carrying this T cell receptor (beta chain) occurred many times. As yet, its antigen is unknown. This entry belongs to a study of neurological immune-mediated disorders. Whole-study findings and limits: Among expanded clones, no CDR3 amino acid sequences were shared across subjects, a pattern suggesting private repertoires in all groups. HTLV-1-associated myelopathy had the most TCR clonal expansion, whereas multiple sclerosis had the least (lower than in healthy controls).

Sorted libraries used 1 million CD4+ or CD8+ T cells. The making of cDNA relied on 5'RACE with 10-nucleotide random UMIs. TCRdb re-called the 5' RACE reads through MiXCR, storing one row per CDR3 protein. The sample records about 10,000 distinct CDR3 sequences, about 21% being singletons. Material: CD8+ T cells from blood. The receptor was isolated from a woman aged 55-70 years with HTLV-1-associated myelopathy (HAM/TSP).

CDR3 residues: CASSWLATDTQYF. The CDR3 nucleotides read TGCGCCAGCAGCTGGCTAGCGACAGATACGCAGTATTTT. The V gene is TRBV5-1, the J gene TRBJ2-3, with a tentative D call TRBD2 (6 bases). The CDR3 extends over 13 amino acids. From germline, CDR1 is SGHRS and CDR2 YFSETQ. Between the trimmed V and J ends, which lost 3 bases and 3 bases, there was a span of 8 bases.